This is a list of T cell receptor beta chains from one sample in a study of T cell repertoires in cytomegalovirus infection. Each CDR3 protein gets one entry after TCRdb re-called the reads with MiXCR. The sample carries about 490,000 distinct CDR3 sequences, about 30% recorded once. Sequencing was performed on PBMCs. The receptors come from a human donor in good health (CMV status not recorded). Some clones in this sample may be carry-over from other donors' samples. Each CDR3 is given with its conserved first and last residue. A D gene is named only where the DNA matches it firmly. Some rows have no size entry. The others give once, few or many, or a class for an expanded clone.

cdr3_aa | cdr3_nt | v_call | d_call | j_call | clone_size
CASSGRSSYNEQFF | TGTGCCAGCAGTGGTCGGAGCTCCTACAATGAGCAGTTCTTC | TRBV7-8 | . | TRBJ2-1 | .
CSVGTGTGDEAFF | TGCAGCGTTGGAACCGGGACAGGGGATGAAGCTTTCTTT | TRBV29-1 | TRBD1 | TRBJ1-1 | .
CASSLAGTPPVLTF | TGTGCCAGCAGCTTAGCTGGGACGCCCCCCGTCCTGACTTTC | TRBV7-8 | . | TRBJ2-6 | many
CASSFPALAGVYNEQFF | TGTGCCAGCAGTTTCCCCGCACTAGCGGGAGTATACAATGAGCAGTTCTTC | TRBV28 | TRBD2 | TRBJ2-1 | few
CASSFGQGRAFF | TGTGCCAGCAGCTTCGGACAGGGACGAGCTTTCTTT | TRBV7-3 | TRBD1 | TRBJ1-1 | .
CASSLGDRVTEAFF | TGTGCCAGCAGCCTAGGGGACAGGGTAACTGAAGCTTTCTTT | TRBV7-8 | TRBD1 | TRBJ1-1 | .
CAINSGGQSIPGYTF | TGTGCCATCAATTCTGGGGGACAGTCTATTCCTGGCTACACCTTC | TRBV10-3 | TRBD1 | TRBJ1-2 | few
CASSLAAGGGGELFF | TGTGCCAGCAGCCTGGCCGCGGGAGGTGGCGGGGAGCTGTTTTTT | TRBV7-3 | TRBD2 | TRBJ2-2 | many
CASTRGANNSPLHF | TGTGCCAGTACTCGGGGGGCGAATAATTCACCCCTCCACTTT | TRBV6-5 | . | TRBJ1-6 | .
CASSLASKLGTEAFF | TGTGCCAGCAGCTTAGCCTCCAAGCTTGGCACTGAAGCTTTCTTT | TRBV7-8 | . | TRBJ1-1 | few
CARGGRDRGNNEQFF | TGTGCCAGGGGGGGAAGAGACAGGGGAAACAATGAGCAGTTCTTC | TRBV2 | TRBD1 | TRBJ2-1 | .
CATRSGLYEQYF | TGTGCCACCCGCTCGGGGCTCTACGAGCAGTACTTC | TRBV10-3 | . | TRBJ2-7 | .
CASSAGTPGLVTYEQYF | TGTGCCAGCAGCGCGGGTACTCCGGGACTAGTCACCTACGAGCAGTACTTC | TRBV9 | TRBD2 | TRBJ2-7 | .
CASSPPGTSGGPNEQFF | TGTGCCAGCAGTCCACCCGGGACTAGCGGGGGACCTAATGAGCAGTTCTTC | TRBV6-1 | TRBD2 | TRBJ2-1 | .
CASSISGSYNSPLHF | TGTGCCAGTAGTATTTCGGGCTCCTATAATTCACCCCTCCACTTT | TRBV19 | . | TRBJ1-6 | few
CSASGLTDTQYF | TGCAGTGCCTCTGGTCTCACAGATACGCAGTATTTT | TRBV20-1 | . | TRBJ2-3 | .
CASSLDWGGSTEAFF | TGTGCCAGCAGCTTAGACTGGGGGGGGAGCACTGAAGCTTTCTTT | TRBV7-9 | . | TRBJ1-1 | few
CSVVGIGTSYEQFF | TGCAGCGTTGTTGGGATCGGGACTAGCTATGAGCAGTTCTTC | TRBV29-1 | TRBD2 | TRBJ2-1 | few
CASSVSGRAAYEQYF | TGTGCCAGCAGCGTTAGCGGGAGGGCCGCCTACGAGCAGTACTTC | TRBV7-9 | TRBD2 | TRBJ2-7 | .
CASSFGGGHIYGYTF | TGTGCCAGCAGTTTCGGCGGGGGGCACATCTATGGCTACACCTTC | TRBV28 | . | TRBJ1-2 | .
CASRSDGGSSYNSPLHF | TGTGCCAGCAGAAGCGATGGTGGGAGCTCCTATAATTCACCCCTCCACTTT | TRBV7-2 | . | TRBJ1-6 | many
CASSLAGGASGNEQFF | TGTGCCAGCAGCTTAGCCGGGGGTGCTAGCGGTAATGAGCAGTTCTTC | TRBV11-2 | TRBD2 | TRBJ2-1 | .
CSVRTGEWEQPQHF | TGCAGCGTGAGGACAGGGGAGTGGGAGCAGCCCCAGCATTTT | TRBV29-1 | TRBD1 | TRBJ1-5 | .
CASSLVPFGTEAFF | TGCGCCAGCAGCTTGGTTCCTTTCGGCACTGAAGCTTTCTTT | TRBV5-1 | . | TRBJ1-1 | .
CAISEGPGAFF | TGTGCCATCAGTGAGGGGCCCGGGGCTTTCTTT | TRBV10-3 | . | TRBJ1-1 | few
CASSPGFFHHYEQYF | TGTGCCAGCAGCCCTGGGTTCTTTCACCATTACGAGCAGTACTTC | TRBV3-1 | . | TRBJ2-7 | .
CASSLSPQDGYTF | TGTGCCAGCAGTTTATCTCCCCAGGATGGCTACACCTTC | TRBV28 | . | TRBJ1-2 | few
CASSLIGGGNIQYF | TGTGCCAGCAGCTTGATCGGGGGGGGAAACATTCAGTACTTC | TRBV11-2 | TRBD2 | TRBJ2-4 | few
CASSLALAGELFF | TGTGCCAGCAGCTTGGCCCTGGCCGGGGAGCTGTTTTTT | TRBV5-6 | . | TRBJ2-2 | .